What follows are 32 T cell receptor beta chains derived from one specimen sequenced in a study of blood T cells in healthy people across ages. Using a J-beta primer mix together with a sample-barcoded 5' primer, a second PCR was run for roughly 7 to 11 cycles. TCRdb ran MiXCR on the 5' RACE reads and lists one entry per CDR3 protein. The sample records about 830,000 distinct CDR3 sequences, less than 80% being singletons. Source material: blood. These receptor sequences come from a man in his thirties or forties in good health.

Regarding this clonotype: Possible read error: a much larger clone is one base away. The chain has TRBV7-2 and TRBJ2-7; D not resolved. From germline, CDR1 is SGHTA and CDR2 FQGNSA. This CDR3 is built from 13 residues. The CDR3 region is CASSVAQLYEQYF. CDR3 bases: TGTGCCAGCAGCGTAGCCCAGTTGTACGAGCAGTACTTC.

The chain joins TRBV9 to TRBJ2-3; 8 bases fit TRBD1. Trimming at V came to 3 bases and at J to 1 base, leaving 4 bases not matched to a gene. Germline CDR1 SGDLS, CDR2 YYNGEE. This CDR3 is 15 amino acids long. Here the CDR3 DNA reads TGTGCCAGCAGCGCCAGGGGGCATGGCACAGATACGCAGTATTTT. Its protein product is CASSARGHGTDTQYF.

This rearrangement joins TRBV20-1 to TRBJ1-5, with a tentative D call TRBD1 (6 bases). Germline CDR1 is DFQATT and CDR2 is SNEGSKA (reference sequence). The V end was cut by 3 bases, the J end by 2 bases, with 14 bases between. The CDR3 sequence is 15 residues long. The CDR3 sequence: CSASPGAFGNQPQHF. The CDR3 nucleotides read TGCAGTGCTAGCCCAGGGGCGTTTGGCAATCAGCCCCAGCATTTT.

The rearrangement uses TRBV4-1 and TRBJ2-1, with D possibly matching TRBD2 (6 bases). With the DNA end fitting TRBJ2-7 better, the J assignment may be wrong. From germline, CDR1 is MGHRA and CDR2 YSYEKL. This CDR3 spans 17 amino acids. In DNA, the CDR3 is TGCGCCAGCAGCCAAGACGGGGGATACTCCTCCTACAATGAGCAGTACTTC. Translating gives CASSQDGGYSSYNEQYF.

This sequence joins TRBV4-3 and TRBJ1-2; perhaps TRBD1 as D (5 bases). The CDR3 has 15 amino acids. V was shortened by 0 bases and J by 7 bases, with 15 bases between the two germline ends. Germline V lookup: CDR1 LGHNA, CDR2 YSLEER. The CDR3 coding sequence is TGCGCCAGCAGCCAAGATCGAACAGGCGTCCGTGGCTACACCTTC. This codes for CASSQDRTGVRGYTF.

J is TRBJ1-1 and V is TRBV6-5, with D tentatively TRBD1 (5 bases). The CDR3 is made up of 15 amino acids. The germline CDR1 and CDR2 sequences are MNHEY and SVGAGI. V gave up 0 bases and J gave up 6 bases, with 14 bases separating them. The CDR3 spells CASSYSARVVAEAFF. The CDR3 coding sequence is TGTGCCAGCAGTTACTCCGCCAGGGTGGTTGCTGAAGCTTTCTTT.

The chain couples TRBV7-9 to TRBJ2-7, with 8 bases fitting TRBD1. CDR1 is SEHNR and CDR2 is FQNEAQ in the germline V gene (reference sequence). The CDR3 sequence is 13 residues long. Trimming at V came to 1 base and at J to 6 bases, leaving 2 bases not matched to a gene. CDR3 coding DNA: TGTGCCAGCAGCTTAGGGACAGGGTCCGAGCAGTACTTC. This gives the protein CASSLGTGSEQYF. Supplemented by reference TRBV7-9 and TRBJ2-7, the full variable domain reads DTGVSQNPRHKITKRGQNVTFRCDPISEHNRLYWYRQTLGQGPEFLTYFQNEAQLEKSRLLSDRFSAERPKGSFSTLEIQRTEQGDSAMYLCASSLGTGSEQYFGPGTRLTVT.

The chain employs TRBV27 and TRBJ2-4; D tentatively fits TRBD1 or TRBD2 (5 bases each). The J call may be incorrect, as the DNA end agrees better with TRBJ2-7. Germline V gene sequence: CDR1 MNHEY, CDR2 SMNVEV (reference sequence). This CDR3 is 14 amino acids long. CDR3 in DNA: TGTGCCAGCAGTTTACCGGGACGGAACTACGAGCAGTACTTC. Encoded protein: CASSLPGRNYEQYF.

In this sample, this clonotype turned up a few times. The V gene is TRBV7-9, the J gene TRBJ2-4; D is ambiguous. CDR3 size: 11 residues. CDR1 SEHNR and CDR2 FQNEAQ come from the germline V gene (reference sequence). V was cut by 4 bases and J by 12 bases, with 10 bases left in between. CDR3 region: CASSSAGPQYF. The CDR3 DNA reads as TGTGCCAGCAGCTCCGCCGGGCCTCAGTACTTC.

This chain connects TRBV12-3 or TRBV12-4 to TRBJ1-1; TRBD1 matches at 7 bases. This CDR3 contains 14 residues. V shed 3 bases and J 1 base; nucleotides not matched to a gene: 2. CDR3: CASSFRTGNTEAFF. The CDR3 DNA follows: TGTGCCAGCAGTTTTCGGACAGGGAACACTGAAGCTTTCTTT.

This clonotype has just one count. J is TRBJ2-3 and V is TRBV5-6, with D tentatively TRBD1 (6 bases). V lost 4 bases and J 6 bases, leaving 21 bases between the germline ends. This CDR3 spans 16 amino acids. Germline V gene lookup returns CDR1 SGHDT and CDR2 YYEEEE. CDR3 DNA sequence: TGTGCCAGCAGCCCCCCTACAGGGTTTCCCGGGGATACGCAGTATTTT. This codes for CASSPPTGFPGDTQYF.

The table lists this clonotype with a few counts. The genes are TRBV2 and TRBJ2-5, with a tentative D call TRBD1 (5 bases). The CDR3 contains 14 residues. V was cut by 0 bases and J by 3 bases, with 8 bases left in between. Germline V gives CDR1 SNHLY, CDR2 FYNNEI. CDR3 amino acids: CASSEAATEETQYF. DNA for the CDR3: TGTGCCAGCAGTGAAGCGGCGACAGAAGAGACCCAGTACTTC.

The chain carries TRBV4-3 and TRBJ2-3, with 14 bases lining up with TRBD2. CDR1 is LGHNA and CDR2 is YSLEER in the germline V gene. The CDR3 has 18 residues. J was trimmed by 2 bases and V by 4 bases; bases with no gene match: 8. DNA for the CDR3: TGCGCCAGCAGCCCCGGATCGGGACTAGCGGGGGACACAGATACGCAGTATTTT. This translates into CASSPGSGLAGDTDTQYF.

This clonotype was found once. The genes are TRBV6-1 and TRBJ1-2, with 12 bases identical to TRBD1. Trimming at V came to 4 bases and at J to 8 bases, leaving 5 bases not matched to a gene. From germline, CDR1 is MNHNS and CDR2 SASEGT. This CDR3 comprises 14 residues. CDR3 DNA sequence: TGTGCCAGCAGTGGGGGACAGGGGGCGACCGGCTACACCTTC. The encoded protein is CASSGGQGATGYTF.

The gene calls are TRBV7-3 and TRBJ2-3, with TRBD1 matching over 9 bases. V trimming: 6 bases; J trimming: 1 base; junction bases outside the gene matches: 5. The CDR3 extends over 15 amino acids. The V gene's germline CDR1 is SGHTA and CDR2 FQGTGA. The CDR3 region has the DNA TGTGCCAGCAGATCAACAGGGGGCGGCACAGATACGCAGTATTTT. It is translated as CASRSTGGGTDTQYF.

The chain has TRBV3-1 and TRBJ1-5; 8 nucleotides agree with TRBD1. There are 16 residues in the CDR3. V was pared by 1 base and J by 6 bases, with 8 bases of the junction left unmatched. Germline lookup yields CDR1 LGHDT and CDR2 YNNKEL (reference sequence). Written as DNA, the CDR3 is TGTGCCAGCAGCCAAGGGACAGGGACCATAATTCAGCCCCAGCATTTT. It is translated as CASSQGTGTIIQPQHF.

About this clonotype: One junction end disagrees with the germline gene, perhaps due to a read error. CDR3 residues: CGVVNMGTDTQYF. The DNA of the CDR3 is TGCGGCGTTGTAAATATGGGTACAGATACGCAGTATTTT. The chain uses TRBV29-1 and TRBJ2-3, with D hard to call. CDR1 and CDR2 (germline): SQVTM, ANQGSEA. The CDR3 sequence is 13 residues long.

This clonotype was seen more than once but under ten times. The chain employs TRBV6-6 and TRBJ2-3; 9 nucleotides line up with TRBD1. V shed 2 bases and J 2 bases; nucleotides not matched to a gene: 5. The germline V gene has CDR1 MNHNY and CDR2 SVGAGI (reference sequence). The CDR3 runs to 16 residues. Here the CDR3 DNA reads TGTGCCAGCAGTTACACCCGGACAGGGGACACAGATACGCAGTATTTT. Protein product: CASSYTRTGDTDTQYF.

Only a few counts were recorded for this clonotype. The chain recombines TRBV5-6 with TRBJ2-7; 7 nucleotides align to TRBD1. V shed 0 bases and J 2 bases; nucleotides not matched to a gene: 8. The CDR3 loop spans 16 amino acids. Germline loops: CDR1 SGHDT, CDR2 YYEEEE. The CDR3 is CASSLAGTEGPYEQYF. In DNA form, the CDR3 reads TGTGCCAGCAGCTTGGCCGGGACAGAGGGTCCCTACGAGCAGTACTTC.

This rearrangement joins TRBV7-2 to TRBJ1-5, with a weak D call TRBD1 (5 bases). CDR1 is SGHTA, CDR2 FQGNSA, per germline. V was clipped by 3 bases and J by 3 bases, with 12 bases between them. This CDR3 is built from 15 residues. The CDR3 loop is CASSFRADFNQPQHF. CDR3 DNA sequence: TGTGCCAGCAGCTTCAGGGCCGATTTCAATCAGCCCCAGCATTTT.

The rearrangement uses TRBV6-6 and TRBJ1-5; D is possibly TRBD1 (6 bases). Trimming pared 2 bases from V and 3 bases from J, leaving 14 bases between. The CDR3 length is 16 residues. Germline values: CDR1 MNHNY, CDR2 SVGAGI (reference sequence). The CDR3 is CASSYPTGAYNQPQHF. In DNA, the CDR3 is TGTGCCAGCAGTTACCCGACGGGGGCGTACAATCAGCCCCAGCATTTT.

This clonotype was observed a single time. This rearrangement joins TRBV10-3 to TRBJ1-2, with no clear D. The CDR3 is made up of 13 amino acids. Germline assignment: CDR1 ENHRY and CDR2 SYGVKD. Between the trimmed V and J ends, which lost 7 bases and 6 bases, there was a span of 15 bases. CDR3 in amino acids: CAITGRPENGYTF. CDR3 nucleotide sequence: TGTGCCATCACTGGCCGGCCAGAAAATGGCTACACCTTC.

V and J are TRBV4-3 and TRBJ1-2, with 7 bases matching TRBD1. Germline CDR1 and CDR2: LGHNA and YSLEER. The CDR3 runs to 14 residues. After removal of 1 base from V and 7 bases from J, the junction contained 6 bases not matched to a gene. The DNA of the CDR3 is TGCGCCAGCAGCCAAGGACAGGGAGGGGTTGGCTACACCTTC. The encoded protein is CASSQGQGGVGYTF.

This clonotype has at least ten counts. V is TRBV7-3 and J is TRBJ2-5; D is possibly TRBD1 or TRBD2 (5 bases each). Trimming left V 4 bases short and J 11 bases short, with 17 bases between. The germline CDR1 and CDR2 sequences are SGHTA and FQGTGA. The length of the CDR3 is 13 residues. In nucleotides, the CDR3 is TGTGCCAGCAGCTCCAGGCAGGGTTGGGAGCAGTACTTC. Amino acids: CASSSRQGWEQYF.

The CDR3 is CASSESAAGTASYEQYF. CDR3 nucleotide sequence: TGTGCCAGCAGTGAATCAGCCGCCGGGACAGCTTCCTACGAGCAGTACTTC. The rearrangement uses TRBV2 and TRBJ2-7; 7 bases line up with TRBD1. This CDR3 spans 17 amino acids. The germline CDR1 and CDR2 sequences are SNHLY and FYNNEI. V shed 2 bases and J 1 base; nucleotides not matched to a gene: 11. Together with reference TRBV2 and TRBJ2-7, the CDR3 gives the full variable domain: EPEVTQTPSHQVTQMGQEVILRCVPISNHLYFYWYRQILGQKVEFLVSFYNNEISEKSEIFDDQFSVERPDGSNFTLKIRSTKLEDSAMYFCASSESAAGTASYEQYFGPGTRLTVT.

Here the CDR3 reads CASGWGGQGLSYNEQFF. The CDR3, as DNA: TGTGCCAGCGGCTGGGGTGGACAGGGCTTATCCTACAATGAGCAGTTCTTC. The chain combines TRBV7-9 with TRBJ2-1; TRBD1 agrees at 8 bases. The CDR3 has 17 residues. The ends lost 8 bases at V and 1 base at J; junction bases unmatched: 13. The germline V gene has CDR1 SEHNR and CDR2 FQNEAQ (reference sequence). Full variable domain (outside the CDR3, taken from reference TRBV7-9 and TRBJ2-1): DTGVSQNPRHKITKRGQNVTFRCDPISEHNRLYWYRQTLGQGPEFLTYFQNEAQLEKSRLLSDRFSAERPKGSFSTLEIQRTEQGDSAMYLCASGWGGQGLSYNEQFFGPGTRLTVL.

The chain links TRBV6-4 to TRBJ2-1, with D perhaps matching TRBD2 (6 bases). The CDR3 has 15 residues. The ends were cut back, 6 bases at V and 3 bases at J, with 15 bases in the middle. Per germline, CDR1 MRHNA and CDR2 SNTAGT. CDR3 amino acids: CASSAGTLDYNEQFF. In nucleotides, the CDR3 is TGTGCCAGCAGCGCCGGGACTCTCGACTACAATGAGCAGTTCTTC.

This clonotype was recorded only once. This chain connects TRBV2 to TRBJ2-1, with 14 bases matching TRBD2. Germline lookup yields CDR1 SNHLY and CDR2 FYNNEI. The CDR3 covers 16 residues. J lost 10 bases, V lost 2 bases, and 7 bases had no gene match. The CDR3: CASSEPGLAGVREQFF. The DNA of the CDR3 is TGTGCCAGCAGTGAACCGGGACTAGCGGGGGTCAGGGAGCAGTTCTTC.

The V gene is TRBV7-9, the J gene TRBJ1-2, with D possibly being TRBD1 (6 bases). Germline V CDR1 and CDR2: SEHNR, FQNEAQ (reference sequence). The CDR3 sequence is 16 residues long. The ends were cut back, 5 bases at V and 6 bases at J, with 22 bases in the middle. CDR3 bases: TGTGCCAGCAGCCCCCCGGAGGGGACACAGAAAAATGGCTACACCTTC. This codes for CASSPPEGTQKNGYTF.

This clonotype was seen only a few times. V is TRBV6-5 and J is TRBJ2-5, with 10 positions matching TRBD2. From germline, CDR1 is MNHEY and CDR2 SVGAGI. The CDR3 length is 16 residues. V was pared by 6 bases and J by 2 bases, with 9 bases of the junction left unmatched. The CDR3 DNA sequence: TGTGCCAGCAGACCTGGACTAGCGGAGGTTCAAGAGACCCAGTACTTC. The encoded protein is CASRPGLAEVQETQYF.

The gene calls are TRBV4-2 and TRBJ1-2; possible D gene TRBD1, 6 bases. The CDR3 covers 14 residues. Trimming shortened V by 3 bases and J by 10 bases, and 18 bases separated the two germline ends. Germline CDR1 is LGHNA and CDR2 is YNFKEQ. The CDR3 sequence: CASSQEGDVRDYTF. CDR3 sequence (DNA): TGTGCCAGCAGCCAGGAGGGGGACGTCAGGGACTACACCTTC.

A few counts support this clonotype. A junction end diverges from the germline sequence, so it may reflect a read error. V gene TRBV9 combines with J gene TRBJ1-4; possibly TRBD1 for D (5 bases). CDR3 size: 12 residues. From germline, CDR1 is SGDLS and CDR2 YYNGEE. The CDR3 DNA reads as TGTGCCAACAGCCGGGACCGAGAAAAACTGTTTTTT. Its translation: CANSRDREKLFF.